Reported below is one T cell receptor (beta chain). Its antigen remains unknown. Germline trimming cut 3 bases from V and 3 bases from J; bases unmatched to any gene: 9. From germline, CDR1 is KGHDR and CDR2 SFDVKD. The CDR3 length is 16 residues. TCRdb re-analysed the reads in MiXCR, keeping a single row per CDR3 protein. Among 40,000 to 50,000 distinct CDR3 sequences listed, 10% to 15% were seen once. This sample was taken from a study of type 1 regulatory T cells. Study details: An in vitro protocol generated T-allo10, a Tr1-enriched, alloantigen-specific CD4 T cell product.

Sequenced: cultured non-Tr1 T cells, either the whole culture or a sorted T cell fraction (not recorded which). The clonotype comes from a human donor in good health. V gene TRBV24-1 combines with J gene TRBJ2-7; 8 bases align to TRBD1. The CDR3 DNA is TGTGCCACCAGTGATGCCGGACAGGGTAACGTCTACGAGCAGTACTTC. Its translation is CATSDAGQGNVYEQYF.